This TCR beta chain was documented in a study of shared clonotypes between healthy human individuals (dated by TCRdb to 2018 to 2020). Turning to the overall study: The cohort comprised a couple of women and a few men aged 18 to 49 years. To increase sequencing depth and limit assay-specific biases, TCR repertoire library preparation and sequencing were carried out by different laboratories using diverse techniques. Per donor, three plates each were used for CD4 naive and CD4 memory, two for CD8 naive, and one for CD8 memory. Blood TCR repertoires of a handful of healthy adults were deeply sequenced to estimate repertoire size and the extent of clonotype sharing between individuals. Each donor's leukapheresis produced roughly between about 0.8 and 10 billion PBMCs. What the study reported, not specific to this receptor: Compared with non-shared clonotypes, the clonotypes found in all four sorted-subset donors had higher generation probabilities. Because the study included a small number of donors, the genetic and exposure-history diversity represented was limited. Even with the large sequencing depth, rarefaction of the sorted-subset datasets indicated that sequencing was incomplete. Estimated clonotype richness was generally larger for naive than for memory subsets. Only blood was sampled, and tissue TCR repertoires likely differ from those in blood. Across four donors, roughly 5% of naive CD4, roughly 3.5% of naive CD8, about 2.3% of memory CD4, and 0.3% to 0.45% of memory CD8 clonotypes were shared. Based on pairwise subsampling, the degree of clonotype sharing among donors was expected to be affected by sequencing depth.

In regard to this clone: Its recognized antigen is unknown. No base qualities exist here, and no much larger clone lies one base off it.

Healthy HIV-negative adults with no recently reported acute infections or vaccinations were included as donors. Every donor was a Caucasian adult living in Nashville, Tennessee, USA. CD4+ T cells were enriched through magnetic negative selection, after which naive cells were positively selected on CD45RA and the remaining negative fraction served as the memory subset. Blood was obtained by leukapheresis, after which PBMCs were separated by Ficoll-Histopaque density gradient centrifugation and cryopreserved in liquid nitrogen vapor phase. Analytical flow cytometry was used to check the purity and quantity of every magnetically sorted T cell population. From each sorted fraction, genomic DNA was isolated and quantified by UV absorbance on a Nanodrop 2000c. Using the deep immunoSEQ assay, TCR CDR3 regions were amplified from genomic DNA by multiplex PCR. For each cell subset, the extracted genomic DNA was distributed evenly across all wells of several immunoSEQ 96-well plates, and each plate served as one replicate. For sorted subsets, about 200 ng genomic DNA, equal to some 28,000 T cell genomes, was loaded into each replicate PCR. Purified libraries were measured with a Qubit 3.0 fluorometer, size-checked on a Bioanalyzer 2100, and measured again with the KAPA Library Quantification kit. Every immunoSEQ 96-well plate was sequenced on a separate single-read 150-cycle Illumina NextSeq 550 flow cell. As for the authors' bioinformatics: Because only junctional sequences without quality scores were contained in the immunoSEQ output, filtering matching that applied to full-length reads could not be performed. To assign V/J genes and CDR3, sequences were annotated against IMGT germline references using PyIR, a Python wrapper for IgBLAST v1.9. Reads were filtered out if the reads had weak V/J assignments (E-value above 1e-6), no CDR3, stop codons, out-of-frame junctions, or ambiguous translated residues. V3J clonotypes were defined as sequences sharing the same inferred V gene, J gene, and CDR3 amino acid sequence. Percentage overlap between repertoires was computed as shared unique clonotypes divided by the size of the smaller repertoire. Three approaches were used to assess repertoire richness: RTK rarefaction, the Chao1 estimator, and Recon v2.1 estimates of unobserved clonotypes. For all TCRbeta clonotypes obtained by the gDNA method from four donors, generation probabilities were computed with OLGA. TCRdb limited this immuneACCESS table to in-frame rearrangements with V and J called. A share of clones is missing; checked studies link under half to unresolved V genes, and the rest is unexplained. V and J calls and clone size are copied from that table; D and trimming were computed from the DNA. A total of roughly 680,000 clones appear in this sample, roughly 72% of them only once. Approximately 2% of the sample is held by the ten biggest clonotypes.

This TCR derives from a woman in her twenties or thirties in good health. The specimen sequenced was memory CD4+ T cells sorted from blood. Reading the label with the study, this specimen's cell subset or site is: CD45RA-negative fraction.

The nucleotides are TGTGCCACCAGCAGAGAGCCGGGAGAGACCCAGTACTTC. Its translation is CATSREPGETQYF. The rearranged chain carries TRBV15 and TRBJ2-5; the D gene is not confidently resolved. V is clipped by 0 bases and J by 4 bases, and the sequence between their germline boundaries is 6 bases long. The CDR3 measures 13 amino acids from cysteine to phenylalanine. Only CDR3 DNA remains: 39 bases, in frame from the first base. CDR1 LNHNV and CDR2 YYDKDF were looked up in the germline V gene (reference sequence).